The source of this TCR beta chain is a study of T cells after posttransplantation cyclophosphamide. This clone was observed a few times. Its antigen is still unknown. Study-wide results and caveats: TRB clonality was highly associated with recipient CMV seropositivity and reactivation.

This CDR3 spans 13 amino acids. The V and J ends lost 5 bases and 11 bases respectively, with 18 bases between them. Germline CDR1 reads MNHEY; CDR2 reads SVGAGI. Sequenced by immunoSEQ multiplex PCR; TCRdb stores in-frame clones only, minus some. The table lists roughly 17,000 clones, approximately 87% of them singletons. This receptor was taken from a man younger than 45 in good health and a related stem cell transplant donor. Source material: memory CD4+ T cells sorted from blood. This chain links TRBV6-5 with TRBJ1-1, with D possibly TRBD1 on 5 matching bases. Here the CDR3 reads CASSPNGSPGAFF. In DNA, the CDR3 is TGTGCCAGCAGTCCTAACGGGAGTCCAGGGGCTTTCTTT.